This T cell receptor (beta chain) comes out of a study of shared clonotypes between healthy human individuals. Germline CDR1 is KGHSH and CDR2 is LQKENI. The V gene lost 2 bases and the J gene lost 2 bases, with 12 bases spanning the gap. The CDR3 covers 15 residues. For sorted subsets, roughly 210 ng DNA per replicate equaled around 30,000 T cell genomes. This table comes from immunoSEQ multiplex PCR, and its TCRdb copy is limited to in-frame clones, with some not included. Of 1.4 million or so clones listed, approximately 98.5% are singletons. The specimen sequenced was naive CD4+ T cells sorted from blood. Regarding subset: CD45RA+ positively selected. The TCR originated in a man aged 25 to 40 in good health. The chain links TRBV18 to TRBJ2-5; D is unclear. This CDR3 reads CASSPAGRSQETQYF. In DNA form, the CDR3 reads TGTGCCAGCTCACCAGCAGGTCGCTCTCAAGAGACCCAGTACTTC.